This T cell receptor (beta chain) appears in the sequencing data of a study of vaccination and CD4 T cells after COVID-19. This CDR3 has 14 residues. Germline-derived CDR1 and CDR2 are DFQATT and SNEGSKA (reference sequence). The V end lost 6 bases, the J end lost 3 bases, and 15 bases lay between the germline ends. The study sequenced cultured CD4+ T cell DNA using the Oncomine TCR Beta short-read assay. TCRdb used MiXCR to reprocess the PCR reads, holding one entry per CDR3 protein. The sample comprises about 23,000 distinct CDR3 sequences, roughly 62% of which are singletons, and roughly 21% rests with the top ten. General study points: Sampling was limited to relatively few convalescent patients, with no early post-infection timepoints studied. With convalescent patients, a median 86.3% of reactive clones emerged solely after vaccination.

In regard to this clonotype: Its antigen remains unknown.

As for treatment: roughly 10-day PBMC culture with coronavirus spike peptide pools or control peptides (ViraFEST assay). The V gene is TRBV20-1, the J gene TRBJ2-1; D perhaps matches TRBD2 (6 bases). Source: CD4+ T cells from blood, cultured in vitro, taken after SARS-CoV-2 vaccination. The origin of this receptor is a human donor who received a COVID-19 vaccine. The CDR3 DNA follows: TGCAGTGCCCAAACTAGCTCCCTCTACAATGAGCAGTTCTTC. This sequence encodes CSAQTSSLYNEQFF.